This T cell receptor beta chain originates from a study of blood T cell repertoires in COVID-19. On the study more broadly: Spain, Italy and the United States supplied samples that represented acute and convalescent COVID-19.

Each recovered donor of Cohort 3 presented with two negative PCRs, clearance, or symptom resolution. Only in-frame clones appear in the TCRdb table, and some are missing; sequencing was by immunoSEQ multiplex PCR. The sample includes about 370,000 clones, over 75% of them seen just once. Losses at the gene ends were 6 bases for V and 4 bases for J; bases not matched to a gene: 8. This CDR3 has 14 amino acids. Looked up from germline, CDR1 is MDHEN and CDR2 is SYDVKM. This receptor was obtained from a man aged 18 to 30 who had recovered from COVID-19. Sequencing was performed on PBMCs or T cells enriched from blood (not recorded which). The chain couples TRBV28 to TRBJ2-5; TRBD1 matches 7 bases. This chain's CDR3 is CASRDRLQRETQYF. The CDR3, as DNA: TGTGCCAGCAGGGACAGGTTACAGAGAGAGACCCAGTACTTC.